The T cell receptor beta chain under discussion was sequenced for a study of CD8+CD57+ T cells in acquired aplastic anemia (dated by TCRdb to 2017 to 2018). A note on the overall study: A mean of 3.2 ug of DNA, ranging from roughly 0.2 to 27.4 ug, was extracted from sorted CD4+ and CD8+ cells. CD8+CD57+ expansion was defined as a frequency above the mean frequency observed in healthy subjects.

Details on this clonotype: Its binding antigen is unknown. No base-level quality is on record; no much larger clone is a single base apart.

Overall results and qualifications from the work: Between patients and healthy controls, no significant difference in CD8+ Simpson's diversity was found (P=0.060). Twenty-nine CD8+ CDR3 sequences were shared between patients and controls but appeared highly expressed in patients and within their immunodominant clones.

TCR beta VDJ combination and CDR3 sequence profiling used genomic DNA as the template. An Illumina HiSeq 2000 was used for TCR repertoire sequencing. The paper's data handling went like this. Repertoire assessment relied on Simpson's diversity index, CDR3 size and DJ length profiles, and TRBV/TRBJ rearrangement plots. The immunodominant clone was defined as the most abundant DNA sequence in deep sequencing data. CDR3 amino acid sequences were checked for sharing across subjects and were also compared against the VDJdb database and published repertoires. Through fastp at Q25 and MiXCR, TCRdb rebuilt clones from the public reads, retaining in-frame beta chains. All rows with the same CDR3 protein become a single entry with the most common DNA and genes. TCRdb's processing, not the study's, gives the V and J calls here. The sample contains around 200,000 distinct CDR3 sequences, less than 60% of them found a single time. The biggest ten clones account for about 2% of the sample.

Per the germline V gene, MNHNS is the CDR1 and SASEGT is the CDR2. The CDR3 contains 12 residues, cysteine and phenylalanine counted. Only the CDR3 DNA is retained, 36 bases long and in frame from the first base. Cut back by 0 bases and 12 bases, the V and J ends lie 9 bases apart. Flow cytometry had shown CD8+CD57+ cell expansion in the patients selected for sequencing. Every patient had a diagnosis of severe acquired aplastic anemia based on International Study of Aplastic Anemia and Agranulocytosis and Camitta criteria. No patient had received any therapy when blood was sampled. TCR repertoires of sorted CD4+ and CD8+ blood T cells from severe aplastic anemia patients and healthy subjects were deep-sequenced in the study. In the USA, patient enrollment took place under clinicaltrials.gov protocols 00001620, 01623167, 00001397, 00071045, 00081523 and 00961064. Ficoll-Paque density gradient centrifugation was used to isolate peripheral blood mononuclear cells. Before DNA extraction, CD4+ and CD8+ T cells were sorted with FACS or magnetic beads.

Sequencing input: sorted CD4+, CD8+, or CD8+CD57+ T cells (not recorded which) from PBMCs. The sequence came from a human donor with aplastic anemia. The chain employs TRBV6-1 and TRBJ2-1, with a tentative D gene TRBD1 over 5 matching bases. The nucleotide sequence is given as TGTGCCAGCAGTGAAGCCGGGCAGGGGCAGTTCTTC. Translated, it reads CASSEAGQGQFF.